This T cell receptor beta chain originates from a study of shared clonotypes between healthy human individuals. Findings of the study overall: Tissues were not sampled, only blood, and their repertoires likely differ. Relative to memory subsets, naive subsets generally showed larger estimated richness.

As regards this clone: Its antigen is unidentified.

TCRdb keeps only in-frame clones here, not all; method: immunoSEQ multiplex PCR. The table records roughly 2.5 million clones, around 90% of them present only once. The CDR3 runs to 16 residues. Trimming stripped 3 bases from V and 1 base from J, with 13 bases between. Germline assignment: CDR1 SEHNR and CDR2 FQNEAQ (reference sequence). Adult donors, all healthy and HIV-negative, had no recent acute infections or vaccinations. The specimen was naive CD4+ T cells sorted from blood. As for subset: CD45RA+ positively selected. The rearrangement uses TRBV7-9 and TRBJ2-4; D perhaps matches TRBD2 (5 bases). The TCR originated in a man between 18 and 35 years old in good health. This CDR3 reads CASSFQDFMAKNIQYF. CDR3 bases: TGTGCCAGCAGCTTTCAGGACTTCATGGCCAAAAACATTCAGTACTTC.